This TCR beta chain was documented in a study of control samples from healthy donors and cancer patients. Measured with immunoSEQ multiplex PCR; TCRdb has only the in-frame clones, and not every one. The table lists tens of thousands of clones, approximately 86% of them singletons. CDR1 and CDR2 (germline): SGHRS, YFSETQ. The CDR3 spans 14 residues. V shed 1 base and J shed 2 bases, with 9 bases lying between them. The sequence came from a man in his fifties or sixties in good health. Sequencing used blood. The chain couples TRBV5-1 to TRBJ2-5; D is possibly TRBD1 (5 bases). The CDR3 DNA sequence: TGCGCCAGCAGCTTGAGGGGTGGGCAAGAGACCCAGTACTTC. This sequence encodes CASSLRGGQETQYF.